This T cell receptor beta chain was obtained from a study of blood T cell repertoires in COVID-19. Study-wide context: Samples of COVID-19 (acute and convalescent) were obtained from the United States, Italy and Spain. Sources were T cells, B-cell-depleted T cells, or PBMCs; the material itself was cDNA or gDNA.

Authors' methods: Scientists estimated how many nucleated cells there were by amplifying reference gene primers. The protocol was immunoSEQ multiplex PCR, while the TCRdb copy is restricted to in-frame clones and leaves out a portion. Clone size and V and J calls were adopted from that table, with D and trimming inferred from the DNA. The sample holds under 150,000 clones; around 89% are singletons and the top ten take 25% to 30%. Sequences were obtained from peripheral blood. This receptor was taken from a human donor in a cohort sampled during active COVID-19.

CDR3 coding DNA: TGTGCCAGCAGCAAGCGGGGGGGCCGTCGGGAGCTGTTTTTT. Translation: CASSKRGGRRELFF. V usage is TRBV7-9 and J usage is TRBJ2-2, with 10 bases identical to TRBD2. V shed 5 bases, J shed 9 bases, and the junction held 6 bases outside the gene matches. Germline V gene lookup returns CDR1 SEHNR and CDR2 FQNEAQ (reference sequence). The CDR3 runs 14 residues. Together with reference TRBV7-9 and TRBJ2-2, the CDR3 gives the full variable domain: DTGVSQNPRHKITKRGQNVTFRCDPISEHNRLYWYRQTLGQGPEFLTYFQNEAQLEKSRLLSDRFSAERPKGSFSTLEIQRTEQGDSAMYLCASSKRGGRRELFFGEGSRLTVL.